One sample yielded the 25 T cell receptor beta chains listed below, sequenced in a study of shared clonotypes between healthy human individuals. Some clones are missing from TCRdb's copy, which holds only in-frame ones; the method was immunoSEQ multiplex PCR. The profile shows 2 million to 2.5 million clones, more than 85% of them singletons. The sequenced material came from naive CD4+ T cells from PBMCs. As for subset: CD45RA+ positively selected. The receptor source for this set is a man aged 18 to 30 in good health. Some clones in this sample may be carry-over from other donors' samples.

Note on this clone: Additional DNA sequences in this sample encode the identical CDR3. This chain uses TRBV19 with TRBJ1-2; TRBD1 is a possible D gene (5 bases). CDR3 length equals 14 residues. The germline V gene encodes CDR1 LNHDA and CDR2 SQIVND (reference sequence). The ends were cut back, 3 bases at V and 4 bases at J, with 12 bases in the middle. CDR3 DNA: TGTGCCAGTAGTATCCGTGACAGCCTCTATGGCTACACCTTC. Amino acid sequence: CASSIRDSLYGYTF.

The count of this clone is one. DNA of the CDR3: TGCAGTGCTAGAGATCAGGAAGCTTTCTTT. Its protein product is CSARDQEAFF. The V call is TRBV20-1, the J call TRBJ1-1; D is uncertain. With 0 bases removed from V and 8 bases from J, the gap between germline ends came to 4 bases. CDR3 length: 10 amino acids. Germline CDR1 reads DFQATT; CDR2 reads SNEGSKA (reference sequence).

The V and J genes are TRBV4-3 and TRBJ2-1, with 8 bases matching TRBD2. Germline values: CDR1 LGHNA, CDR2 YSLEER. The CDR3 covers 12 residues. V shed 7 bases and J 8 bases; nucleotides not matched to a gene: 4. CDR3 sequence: CASTSGGDEQFF. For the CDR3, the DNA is TGCGCCAGCACTTCCGGGGGGGATGAGCAGTTCTTC.

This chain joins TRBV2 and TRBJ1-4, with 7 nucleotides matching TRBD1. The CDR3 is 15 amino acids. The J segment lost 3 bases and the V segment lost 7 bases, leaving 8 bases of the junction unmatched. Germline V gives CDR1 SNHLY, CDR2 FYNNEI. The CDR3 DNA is TGTGCCAGCAACAGACAGGGAAGGCCTAATGAAAAACTGTTTTTT. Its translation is CASNRQGRPNEKLFF.

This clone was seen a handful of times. The CDR3 sequence: CASSSGGLAREQFF. CDR3 coding DNA: TGCGCCAGCAGCTCCGGGGGACTAGCGCGTGAGCAGTTCTTC. The chain links TRBV5-1 to TRBJ2-1, with 10 bases that match TRBD2. The CDR3 consists of 14 residues. Trimming at V came to 3 bases and at J to 9 bases, leaving 6 bases not matched to a gene. Germline V gene sequence: CDR1 SGHRS, CDR2 YFSETQ.

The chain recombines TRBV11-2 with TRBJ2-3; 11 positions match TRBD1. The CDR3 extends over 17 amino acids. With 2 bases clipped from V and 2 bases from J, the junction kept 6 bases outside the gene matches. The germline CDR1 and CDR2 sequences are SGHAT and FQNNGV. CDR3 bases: TGTGCCAGCAGCTTAAGGGACAGGGGGGCGGCCACAGATACGCAGTATTTT. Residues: CASSLRDRGAATDTQYF.

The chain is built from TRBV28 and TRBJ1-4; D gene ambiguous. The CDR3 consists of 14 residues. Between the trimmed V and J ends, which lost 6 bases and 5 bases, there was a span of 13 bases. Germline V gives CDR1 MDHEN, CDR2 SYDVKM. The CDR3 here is CASSSLTVNEKLFF. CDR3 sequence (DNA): TGTGCCAGCAGCTCCTTGACGGTGAATGAAAAACTGTTTTTT.

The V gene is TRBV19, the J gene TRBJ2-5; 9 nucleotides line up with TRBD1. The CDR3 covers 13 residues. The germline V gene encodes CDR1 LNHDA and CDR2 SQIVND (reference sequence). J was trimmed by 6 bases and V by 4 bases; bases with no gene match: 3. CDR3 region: CASSRDRDQTQYF. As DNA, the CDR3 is TGTGCCAGTAGTAGGGACAGGGATCAGACCCAGTACTTC. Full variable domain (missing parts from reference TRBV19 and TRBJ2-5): DGGITQSPKYLFRKEGQNVTLSCEQNLNHDAMYWYRQDPGQGLRLIYYSQIVNDFQKGDIAEGYSVSREKKESFPLTVTSAQKNPTAFYLCASSRDRDQTQYFGPGTRLLVL.

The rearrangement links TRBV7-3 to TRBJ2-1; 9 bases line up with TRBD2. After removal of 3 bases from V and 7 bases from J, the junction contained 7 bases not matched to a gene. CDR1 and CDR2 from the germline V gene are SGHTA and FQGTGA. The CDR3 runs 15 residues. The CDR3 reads CASSFLAGVGNEQFF. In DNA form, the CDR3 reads TGTGCCAGCAGCTTCTTAGCGGGAGTGGGTAATGAGCAGTTCTTC.

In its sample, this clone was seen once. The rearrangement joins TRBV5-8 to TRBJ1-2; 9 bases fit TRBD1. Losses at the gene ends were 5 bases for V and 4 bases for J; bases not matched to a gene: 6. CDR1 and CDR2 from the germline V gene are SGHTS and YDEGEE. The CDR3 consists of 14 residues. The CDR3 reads CASSSGQGPYGYTF. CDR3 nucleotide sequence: TGTGCCAGCAGTTCTGGACAGGGGCCCTATGGCTACACCTTC.

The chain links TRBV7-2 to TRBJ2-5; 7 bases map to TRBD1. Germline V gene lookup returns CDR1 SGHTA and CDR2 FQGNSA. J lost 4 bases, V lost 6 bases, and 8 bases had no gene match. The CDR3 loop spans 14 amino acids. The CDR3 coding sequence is TGTGCCAGCAGGGGGACGCGACAGGGAGAGACCCAGTACTTC. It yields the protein CASRGTRQGETQYF.

CDR3 coding DNA: TGCGCCAGCAGCCTGTCCCCCCGGGATCCGAACACTGAAGCTTTCTTT. Translated: CASSLSPRDPNTEAFF. The chain combines TRBV4-1 with TRBJ1-1; D is ambiguous. The V gene's germline CDR1 is MGHRA and CDR2 YSYEKL. Trimming stripped 4 bases from V and 1 base from J, with 16 bases between. CDR3 length: 16 amino acids.

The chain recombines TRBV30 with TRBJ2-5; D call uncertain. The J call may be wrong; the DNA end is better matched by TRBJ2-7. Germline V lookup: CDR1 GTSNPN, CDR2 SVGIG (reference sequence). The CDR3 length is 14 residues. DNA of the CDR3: TGTGCCTGGAGCCCGACCTTTCAGTCCTACGAGCAGTACTTC. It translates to CAWSPTFQSYEQYF.

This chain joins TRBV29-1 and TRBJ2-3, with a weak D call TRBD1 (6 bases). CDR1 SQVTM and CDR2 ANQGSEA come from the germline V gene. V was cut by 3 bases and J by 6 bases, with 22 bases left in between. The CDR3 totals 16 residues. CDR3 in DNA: TGCAGCGTTGATTCTAGGTTGGGCCAGGGGACCGATACGCAGTATTTT. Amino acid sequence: CSVDSRLGQGTDTQYF.

CDR3 residues: CASSPSRETQYF. The DNA of the CDR3 is TGTGCCAGTAGTCCTAGCCGGGAGACCCAGTACTTC. The chain uses TRBV6-6 and TRBJ2-5; possibly TRBD2 for D (5 bases). Trimming left V 9 bases short and J 5 bases short, with 13 bases between. This CDR3 is 12 amino acids long. Germline V gives CDR1 MNHNY, CDR2 SVGAGI (reference sequence).

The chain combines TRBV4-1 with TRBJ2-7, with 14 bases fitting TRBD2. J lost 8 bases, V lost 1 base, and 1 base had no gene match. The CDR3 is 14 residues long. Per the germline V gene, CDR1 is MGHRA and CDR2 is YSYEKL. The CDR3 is CASSQGTSGRKQYF. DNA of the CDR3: TGCGCCAGCAGCCAAGGGACTAGCGGGAGGAAGCAGTACTTC.

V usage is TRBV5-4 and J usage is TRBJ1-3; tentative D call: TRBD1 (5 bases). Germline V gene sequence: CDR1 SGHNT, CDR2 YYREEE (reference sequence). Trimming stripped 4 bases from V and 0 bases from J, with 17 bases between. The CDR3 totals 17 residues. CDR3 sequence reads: CASSVRRGRASGNTIYF. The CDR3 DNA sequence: TGTGCCAGCAGCGTTCGTCGGGGACGGGCCTCTGGAAACACCATATATTTT.

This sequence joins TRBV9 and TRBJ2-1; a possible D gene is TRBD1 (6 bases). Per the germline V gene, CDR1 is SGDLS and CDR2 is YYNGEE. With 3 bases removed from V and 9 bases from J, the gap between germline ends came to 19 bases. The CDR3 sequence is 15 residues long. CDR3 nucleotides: TGTGCCAGCAGCGAGAACGGGACACCCTTTGGTGAGCAGTTCTTC. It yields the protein CASSENGTPFGEQFF.

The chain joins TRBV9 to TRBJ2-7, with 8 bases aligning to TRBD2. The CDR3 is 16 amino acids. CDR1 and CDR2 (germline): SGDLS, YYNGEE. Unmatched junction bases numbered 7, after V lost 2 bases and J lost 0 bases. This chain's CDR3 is CASSVGLAGDSYEQYF. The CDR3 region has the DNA TGTGCCAGCAGCGTTGGGCTAGCGGGCGACTCCTACGAGCAGTACTTC.

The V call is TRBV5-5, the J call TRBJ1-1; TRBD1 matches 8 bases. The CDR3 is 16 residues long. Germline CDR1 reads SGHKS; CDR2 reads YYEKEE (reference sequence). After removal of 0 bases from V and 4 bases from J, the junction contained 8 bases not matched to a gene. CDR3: CASSLATGAITTEAFF. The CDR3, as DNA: TGTGCCAGCAGCTTGGCGACAGGGGCCATTACCACTGAAGCTTTCTTT.

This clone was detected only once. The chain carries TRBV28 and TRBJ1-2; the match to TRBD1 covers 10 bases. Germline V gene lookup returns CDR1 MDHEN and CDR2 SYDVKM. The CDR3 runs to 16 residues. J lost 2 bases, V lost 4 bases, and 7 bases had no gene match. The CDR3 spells CASSSGPGQGNYGYTF. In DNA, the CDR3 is TGTGCCAGCAGTTCGGGACCGGGACAGGGGAACTATGGCTACACCTTC.

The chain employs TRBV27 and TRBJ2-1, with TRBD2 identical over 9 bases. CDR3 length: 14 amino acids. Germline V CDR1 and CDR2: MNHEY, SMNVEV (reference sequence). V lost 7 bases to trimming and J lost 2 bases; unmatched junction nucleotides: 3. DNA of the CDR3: TGTGCCAGCACCCGCGGGAGGGCCTACAATGAGCAGTTCTTC. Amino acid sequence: CASTRGRAYNEQFF.

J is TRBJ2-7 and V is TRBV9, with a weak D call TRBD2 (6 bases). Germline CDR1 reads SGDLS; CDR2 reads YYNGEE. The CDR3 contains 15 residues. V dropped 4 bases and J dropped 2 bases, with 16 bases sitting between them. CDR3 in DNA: TGTGCCAGCAGCCCCTCAAGCGGGTCCACCTACGAGCAGTACTTC. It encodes CASSPSSGSTYEQYF.

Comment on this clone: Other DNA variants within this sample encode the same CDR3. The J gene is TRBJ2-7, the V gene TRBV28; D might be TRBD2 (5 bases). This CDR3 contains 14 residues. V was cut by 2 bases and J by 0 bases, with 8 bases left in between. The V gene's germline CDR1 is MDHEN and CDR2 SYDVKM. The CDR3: CASSLVGSSYEQYF. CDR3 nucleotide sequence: TGTGCCAGCAGTTTAGTAGGGAGCTCCTACGAGCAGTACTTC.

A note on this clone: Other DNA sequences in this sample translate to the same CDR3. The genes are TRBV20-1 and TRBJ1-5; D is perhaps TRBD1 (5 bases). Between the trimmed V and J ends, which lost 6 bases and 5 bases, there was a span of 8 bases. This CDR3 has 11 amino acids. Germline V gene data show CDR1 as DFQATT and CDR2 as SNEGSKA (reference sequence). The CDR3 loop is CSASGDQPQHF. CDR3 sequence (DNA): TGCAGTGCCTCGGGGGATCAGCCCCAGCATTTT.